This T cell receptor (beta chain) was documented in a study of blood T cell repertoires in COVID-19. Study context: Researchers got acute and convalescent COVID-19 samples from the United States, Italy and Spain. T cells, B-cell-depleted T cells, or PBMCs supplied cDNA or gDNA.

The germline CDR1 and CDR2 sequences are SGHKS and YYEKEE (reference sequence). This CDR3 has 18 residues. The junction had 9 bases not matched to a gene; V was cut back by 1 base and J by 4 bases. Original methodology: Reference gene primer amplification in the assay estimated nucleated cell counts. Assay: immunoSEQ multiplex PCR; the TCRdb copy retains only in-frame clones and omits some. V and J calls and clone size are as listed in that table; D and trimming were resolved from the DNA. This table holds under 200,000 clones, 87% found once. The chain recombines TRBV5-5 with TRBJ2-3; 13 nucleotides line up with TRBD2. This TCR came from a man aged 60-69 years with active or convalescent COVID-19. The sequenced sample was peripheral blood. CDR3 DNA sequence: TGTGCCAGCAGCTTGTTTACTAGCGGGGGGGCCGTCGCAGATACGCAGTATTTT. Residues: CASSLFTSGGAVADTQYF. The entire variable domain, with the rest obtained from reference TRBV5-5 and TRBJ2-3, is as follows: DAGVTQSPTHLIKTRGQQVTLRCSPISGHKSVSWYQQVLGQGPQFIFQYYEKEERGRGNFPDRFSARQFPNYSSELNVNALLLGDSALYLCASSLFTSGGAVADTQYFGPGTRLTVL.